This T cell receptor beta chain comes out of a study of blood T cell repertoires in COVID-19. The data were produced by immunoSEQ multiplex PCR, yet TCRdb's version contains in-frame clones alone and is incomplete. The repertoire consists of 100,000 to 150,000 clones, with roughly 87% occurring once and the leading ten covering just over 6.5%. This clone turned up a few times. This TCR derives from a man of 80 years or more with active or convalescent COVID-19. Specimen: peripheral blood.

The CDR3 nucleotides read TGTGCCAGCAGCCTAAGGGGGCTCGGGGTGTCACCCCAGCATTTT. The encoded protein is CASSLRGLGVSPQHF. The rearrangement links TRBV28 to TRBJ1-5, with 7 positions matching TRBD1. J lost 10 bases, V lost 6 bases, and 15 bases had no gene match. CDR3 size: 15 residues. Per the germline V gene, CDR1 is MDHEN and CDR2 is SYDVKM.